This paragraph reports one T cell receptor (beta chain). The antigen is unknown. Germline is not matched at one junction end, which may reflect a read error. The sample originates from a study of brain T cells in children with intractable seizures. Study-wide findings and caveats: Absence of clones before surgery may stem from lower sequencing depth.

From germline, CDR1 is LNHDA and CDR2 SQIVND (reference sequence). There are 12 residues in the CDR3. The sample's time point: blood from clinic visit 5 months post-surgery; TSC patient then seizure free. Before surgery, patients took at least one anti-epileptic drug. Sequencing was performed with immunoSEQ multiplex PCR; in TCRdb, only in-frame clones are kept and a portion is missing. The sample gives about 320,000 clones, over 90% of which show up once; 4.5% to 7% is in the top ten. Sequencing was performed on peripheral blood, taken 5 to 6 months after surgery. The chain employs TRBV19 and TRBJ2-3; D remains ambiguous. This sequence originates from a boy younger than two with tuberous sclerosis and intractable seizures. The CDR3 DNA reads TGTGCCAGTAGTTTAGACACAGATACGCAGTATTTT. Protein sequence: CASSLDTDTQYF.